The table lists the clone carrying this T cell receptor (beta chain) with a few counts. This sample stems from a study of cytomegalovirus exposure and HLA in healthy donors. V was clipped by 0 bases and J by 0 bases; unmatched bases: 3. The germline CDR1 and CDR2 sequences are SGHRS and YFSETQ. The CDR3 runs to 16 residues. PCR primers comprised 60 Vbeta and 13 Jbeta primers. TCRdb keeps only in-frame clones here, not all; method: immunoSEQ multiplex PCR. The sample lists some 120,000 clones, approximately 87% occurring once. Input material: PBMCs. This clonotype was sampled from a young man in good health and CMV-seropositive. This sequence joins TRBV5-1 and TRBJ1-3; 7 positions agree with TRBD1. The CDR3 loop is CASSLGSGGSGNTIYF. DNA of the CDR3: TGCGCCAGCAGCTTGGGTTCAGGGGGCTCTGGAAACACCATATATTTT.